This is a list of T cell receptor beta chains from one sample in a study of blood T cell repertoires in COVID-19. Profiling relied on immunoSEQ multiplex PCR, and the TCRdb table lists in-frame clones only, not all of them. The sample lists a few hundred thousand clones; approximately 87% were seen once. The sequencing input was PBMCs or T cells enriched from blood (not recorded which). These receptors were taken from a middle-aged man in a cohort exposed to, infected with or recovered from COVID-19 (not recorded which). Both conserved end residues are part of each CDR3. D genes are given only for firm matches. The size field is filled for only some rows; it gives once, few, many or a size class.

clone size: NA; V gene: TRBV4-1; J gene: TRBJ2-7; D gene: NA; CDR3 DNA: TGCGCCAGCAGCTGGCCGGGATCCTCCTACGAGCAGTACTTC; CDR3 protein: CASSWPGSSYEQYF
clone size: NA; V gene: TRBV4-2; J gene: TRBJ2-2; D gene: TRBD2; CDR3 DNA: TGTGCCAGCAGCCAGGTCCCGGGACTAGCGGGAGCCAGGTTGACCGGGGAGCTGTTTTTT; CDR3 protein: CASSQVPGLAGARLTGELFF
clone size: NA; V gene: TRBV16; J gene: TRBJ1-1; D gene: NA; CDR3 DNA: TGTGCCAGCAGCTCACACGAGGGCACTGAAGCTTTCTTT; CDR3 protein: CASSSHEGTEAFF
clone size: NA; V gene: TRBV19; J gene: TRBJ2-7; D gene: NA; CDR3 DNA: TGTGCCAGTAGGGGAGATGGCTACGAGCAGTACTTC; CDR3 protein: CASRGDGYEQYF
clone size: NA; V gene: TRBV6-5; J gene: TRBJ2-1; D gene: TRBD2; CDR3 DNA: TGTGCCAGCTCCCCTAGCGGGAGTTATGAGCAGTTCTTC; CDR3 protein: CASSPSGSYEQFF
clone size: NA; V gene: TRBV29-1; J gene: TRBJ1-1; D gene: NA; CDR3 DNA: TGCAGCGTTCGCGTCGACAGTCTGAACACTGAAGCTTTCTTT; CDR3 protein: CSVRVDSLNTEAFF
clone size: NA; V gene: TRBV5-1; J gene: TRBJ2-2; D gene: TRBD1; CDR3 DNA: TGCGCCAGCAGCCAGGACAGGACGTACGGGGAGCTGTTTTTT; CDR3 protein: CASSQDRTYGELFF
clone size: few; V gene: TRBV7-2; J gene: TRBJ2-7; D gene: NA; CDR3 DNA: TGTGCCAGCAGCGCTAGCGCAACTTCCTACGAGCAGTACTTC; CDR3 protein: CASSASATSYEQYF
clone size: NA; V gene: TRBV3-1/TRBV3-2; J gene: TRBJ1-1; D gene: TRBD1; CDR3 DNA: TGTGCCAGCAGCCAAGAAGGGCAGGGGGCCACTGAAGCTTTCTTT; CDR3 protein: CASSQEGQGATEAFF
clone size: NA; V gene: TRBV6-1; J gene: TRBJ2-5; D gene: NA; CDR3 DNA: TGTGCCAGCAGTGAATCCGGTAGCGACCAAGAGACCCAGTACTTC; CDR3 protein: CASSESGSDQETQYF